These 10 T cell receptor beta chains originate from one sample sequenced in a study of T-cell memory formation after mild COVID-19. From the 5' RACE reads, TCRdb called clonotypes with MiXCR, one entry per CDR3 protein. The sample shows more than 450,000 distinct CDR3 sequences, around 17% of them seen only once. Input material: PBMCs or a T cell subset sorted from them (not recorded which). The receptors stem from an adult woman who had mild COVID-19 (a few samples of this study predate the infection). Cell type and time point are not known.

This clonotype was detected a few times. The rearrangement links TRBV20-1 to TRBJ2-3; D is uncertain. CDR1 and CDR2 from the germline V gene are DFQATT and SNEGSKA (reference sequence). The V gene lost 5 bases and the J gene lost 4 bases, with 7 bases spanning the gap. The CDR3 has 11 amino acids. The CDR3 sequence is CSAEVADTQYF. CDR3 DNA sequence: TGCAGTGCTGAGGTGGCAGATACGCAGTATTTT.

This rearrangement joins TRBV27 to TRBJ2-2, with TRBD1 matching over 10 bases. The CDR3 length is 17 residues. Trimming removed 3 bases from V and 3 bases from J; junction bases left unmatched: 7. CDR1 MNHEY and CDR2 SMNVEV come from the germline V gene (reference sequence). The CDR3 loop reads CASSFFRGTGDTGELFF. CDR3 bases: TGTGCCAGCAGTTTTTTCCGCGGGACAGGGGACACCGGGGAGCTGTTTTTT.

The chain carries TRBV6-5 and TRBJ2-7; 7 bases match TRBD1. V was clipped by 5 bases and J by 3 bases; unmatched bases: 7. The CDR3 sequence is 14 residues long. Germline assignment: CDR1 MNHEY and CDR2 SVGAGI. This chain's CDR3 is CASSDDRVHYEQYF. The CDR3 DNA sequence: TGTGCCAGCAGTGACGACAGGGTTCACTACGAGCAGTACTTC.

The chain recombines TRBV15 with TRBJ1-2; D is unclear. Looked up from germline, CDR1 is LNHNV and CDR2 is YYDKDF (reference sequence). There are 12 residues in the CDR3. V was shortened by 3 bases and J by 5 bases, with 7 bases between the two germline ends. The CDR3 region has the DNA TGTGCCACCAGCAGCCGGACTTATGGCTACACCTTC. Protein: CATSSRTYGYTF.

The rearrangement links TRBV28 to TRBJ1-5; D may be TRBD1 (5 bases). Trimming shortened V by 6 bases and J by 2 bases, and 17 bases separated the two germline ends. The CDR3 length is 16 residues. Germline V gene lookup returns CDR1 MDHEN and CDR2 SYDVKM. CDR3 DNA: TGTGCCAGCAGCACCCTCGGGGGTTTCGGCAATCAGCCCCAGCATTTT. Encoded protein: CASSTLGGFGNQPQHF. The whole variable domain, remainder taken from reference TRBV28 and TRBJ1-5, is DVKVTQSSRYLVKRTGEKVFLECVQDMDHENMFWYRQDPGLGLRLIYFSYDVKMKEKGDIPEGYSVSREKKERFSLILESASTNQTSMYLCASSTLGGFGNQPQHFGDGTRLSIL.

This clonotype appeared a few times. CDR3 coding DNA: TGTGCCAGCAGCGGGAAAGGGACAGAGCAGTTCTTC. It codes for CASSGKGTEQFF. The rearrangement joins TRBV7-9 to TRBJ2-1; possibly TRBD1 for D (6 bases). The ends were cut back, 5 bases at V and 10 bases at J, with 12 bases in the middle. The CDR3 extends over 12 amino acids. Looked up from germline, CDR1 is SEHNR and CDR2 is FQNEAQ (reference sequence).

This clonotype has only a few counts. V and J are TRBV7-9 and TRBJ1-3, with D unclear. CDR3 size: 15 residues. Trimming removed 3 bases from V and 0 bases from J, with 9 bases in between. The germline V gene encodes CDR1 SEHNR and CDR2 FQNEAQ (reference sequence). CDR3 protein: CASSFGPSSGNTIYF. For the CDR3, the DNA is TGTGCCAGCAGCTTCGGGCCGAGCTCTGGAAACACCATATATTTT.

This sequence joins TRBV7-3 and TRBJ2-5, with D possibly TRBD1 on 6 matching bases. The CDR3 is 15 amino acids. Germline assignment: CDR1 SGHTA and CDR2 FQGTGA. V was clipped by 4 bases and J by 9 bases, with 21 bases between them. The CDR3 protein is CASSSPGAPGRPQYF. CDR3 nucleotides: TGTGCCAGCAGCTCCCCAGGGGCCCCGGGCAGGCCCCAGTACTTC.

V gene TRBV7-2 combines with J gene TRBJ1-4, with a tentative D call TRBD1 (5 bases). The V and J ends lost 2 bases and 7 bases respectively, with 11 bases between them. Germline-derived CDR1 and CDR2 are SGHTA and FQGNSA. CDR3 length: 14 residues. Here the CDR3 reads CASSLTGAAEKLFF. The CDR3, as DNA: TGTGCCAGCAGCTTAACTGGGGCAGCTGAAAAACTGTTTTTT.

The table lists this clonotype with a few counts. The J gene is TRBJ1-2, the V gene TRBV20-1; TRBD1 might be the D (6 bases). V was cut by 5 bases and J by 3 bases, with 22 bases left in between. The CDR3 runs 16 residues. Germline CDR1 and CDR2: DFQATT and SNEGSKA (reference sequence). The CDR3 nucleotides read TGCAGTGCTGGACTAGCGGGCAGGGGCTCCTACTATGGCTACACCTTC. Its protein is CSAGLAGRGSYYGYTF.